The next 8 T cell receptor beta chains were all read from a single sample in a study of blood T cell repertoires in COVID-19. The repertoire was sequenced with immunoSEQ multiplex PCR; TCRdb's copy has only in-frame clones and lacks some. The repertoire holds 270,000 or so clones, with 81% as singletons. The source material was peripheral blood. These receptors all come from a woman in her sixties with active or convalescent COVID-19.

This sequence joins TRBV7-9 and TRBJ2-2, with D maybe TRBD1 (6 bases). V was trimmed by 5 bases and J by 5 bases, leaving 15 bases between them. CDR3 size: 15 residues. Per the germline V gene, CDR1 is SEHNR and CDR2 is FQNEAQ (reference sequence). CDR3 sequence reads: CASSLTGISTGELFF. The CDR3 region has the DNA TGTGCCAGCAGCCTGACAGGAATATCTACCGGGGAGCTGTTTTTT. The full variable domain, completed using reference TRBV7-9 and TRBJ2-2, is DTGVSQNPRHKITKRGQNVTFRCDPISEHNRLYWYRQTLGQGPEFLTYFQNEAQLEKSRLLSDRFSAERPKGSFSTLEIQRTEQGDSAMYLCASSLTGISTGELFFGEGSRLTVL.

The V and J genes are TRBV7-9 and TRBJ2-2; 10 bases are shared with TRBD1. This CDR3 region has 16 residues. Germline V gives CDR1 SEHNR, CDR2 FQNEAQ (reference sequence). V dropped 7 bases and J dropped 7; count of bases not matched to a gene: 12. CDR3 in amino acids: CASIQVGQGDSGELFF. The CDR3 DNA reads as TGTGCCAGCATTCAGGTCGGACAGGGGGATAGCGGGGAGCTGTTTTTT.

CDR3 DNA: TGTGCCAGCAGTTACCCTAGAGGGACAGATGGCTACACCTTC. It codes for CASSYPRGTDGYTF. The V call is TRBV6-2 or TRBV6-3, the J call TRBJ1-2; TRBD1 agrees at 7 bases. The CDR3 has 14 amino acids. With 2 bases clipped from V and 6 bases from J, the junction kept 6 bases outside the gene matches. From germline, CDR1 is MNHEY and CDR2 SVGEGT.

V and J are TRBV5-1 and TRBJ1-5, with TRBD1 matching 7 bases. Trimming at V came to 4 bases and at J to 7 bases, leaving 11 bases not matched to a gene. The CDR3 sequence is 15 residues long. From germline, CDR1 is SGHRS and CDR2 YFSETQ. CDR3 residues: CASSPGQEGRQPQHF. DNA of the CDR3: TGCGCCAGCAGCCCCGGACAGGAAGGGAGGCAGCCCCAGCATTTT.

This clone was found many times. The V call is TRBV14, the J call TRBJ1-5; a possible D gene is TRBD1 (5 bases). This CDR3 comprises 14 residues. Germline values: CDR1 SGHDN, CDR2 FVKESK. Trimming removed 1 base at V and 9 bases at J, with 13 bases between. The CDR3 loop reads CASSQAGRGGPQHF. In nucleotides, the CDR3 is TGTGCCAGCAGCCAAGCCGGGAGGGGTGGGCCCCAGCATTTT. The whole variable domain, filled in from reference TRBV14 and TRBJ1-5, reads EAGVTQFPSHSVIEKGQTVTLRCDPISGHDNLYWYRRVMGKEIKFLLHFVKESKQDESGMPNNRFLAERTGGTYSTLKVQPAELEDSGVYFCASSQAGRGGPQHFGDGTRLSIL.

This clone was found once. V is TRBV7-9 and J is TRBJ1-2; 9 bases are a match to TRBD1. V trimming: 7 bases; J trimming: 4 bases; junction bases outside the gene matches: 13. The CDR3 length is 16 residues. Germline V gives CDR1 SEHNR, CDR2 FQNEAQ (reference sequence). The CDR3 loop is CASTLSRTGEGYGYTF. The DNA of the CDR3 is TGTGCCAGCACCCTATCCCGGACAGGGGAAGGCTATGGCTACACCTTC.

Only one count was recorded for this clone. This chain joins TRBV6-1 and TRBJ2-7, with D uncertain. The germline CDR1 and CDR2 sequences are MNHNS and SASEGT. V was clipped by 0 bases and J by 2 bases, with 5 bases between them. This CDR3 comprises 13 residues. CDR3 coding DNA: TGTGCCAGCAGTGAAGCTCCAACCTACGAGCAGTACTTC. Protein product: CASSEAPTYEQYF.

This chain uses TRBV12-5 with TRBJ2-1; 11 nucleotides match TRBD2. Germline loops: CDR1 LGHNT, CDR2 FRNRAP. The CDR3 spans 14 residues. Trimming cost V 6 bases and J 6 bases; bases outside gene matches: 4. CDR3 protein: CASGLAGGGNEQFF. For the CDR3, the DNA is TGTGCTAGTGGGCTAGCGGGGGGCGGCAATGAGCAGTTCTTC.